This T cell receptor (beta chain) is from a study of cytomegalovirus exposure and HLA in healthy donors. The germline gives CDR1 MNHEY, CDR2 SMNVEV (reference sequence). CDR3 length equals 13 residues. The V gene end was trimmed by 8 bases and the J gene end by 4 bases; junction bases not matched to a gene: 5. Notes on the study in general: About 87% or about 30% of the time was how often most TCR beta V segments were productive, according to an earlier analysis.

To note about this clone: Its antigen is as yet unknown.

PCR involved 60 Vbeta and 13 Jbeta primers. As processed by the authors: A follow-up analysis tallied tens of millions of unique TCR beta chains, roughly 9.9 million shared. Libraries were prepared by immunoSEQ multiplex PCR; TCRdb keeps only in-frame clonotypes and omits some of them. The V and J calls and clone size were taken over from that table, and D and trimming were inferred from the DNA. The sample lists over 100,000 clones, roughly three fifths occurring once. The sequencing sample was made of PBMCs. This sequence was found in a human donor in good health. The chain links TRBV27 to TRBJ2-7; TRBD1 matches 10 bases. The DNA of the CDR3 is TGTGCCAGCGCAGACAGGGGGCCTTACGAGCAGTACTTC. Its protein product is CASADRGPYEQYF.